These T cell receptor beta chains were read from a single sample in a study of blood T cell repertoires in COVID-19. Data came from immunoSEQ multiplex PCR; TCRdb stores just in-frame clones and leaves some out. The sample yields fewer than 120,000 clones, around 89% seen once. The sequencing sample was made of peripheral blood. These receptors all stem from a woman aged 45 to 65 with acute or convalescent COVID-19. Each CDR3 is given with its conserved first and last residue. A D gene is named only where the DNA matches it firmly. Expanded clones get a size class; other rows say once, few or many, or leave the size out.

CDR3nt: TGTGCCAGTAGTATGGCGGGGCAGGCCAAAAACATTCAGTACTTC; CDR3aa: CASSMAGQAKNIQYF; v_gene: TRBV19; d_gene: NA; j_gene: TRBJ2-4; abundance: NA
CDR3nt: TGTGCCAGCAGTCGATCAGGGGTTGGGAACGAGCAGTACTTC; CDR3aa: CASSRSGVGNEQYF; v_gene: TRBV28; d_gene: NA; j_gene: TRBJ2-7; abundance: NA
CDR3nt: TGCGCCAGCAGGCCGGACAGGGTTTATGAAAAACTGTTTTTT; CDR3aa: CASRPDRVYEKLFF; v_gene: TRBV5-1; d_gene: TRBD1; j_gene: TRBJ1-4; abundance: once
CDR3nt: TGTGCCAGCAGTCGAAGCGGGAGCCACGAGCAGTACTTC; CDR3aa: CASSRSGSHEQYF; v_gene: TRBV27; d_gene: TRBD2; j_gene: TRBJ2-7; abundance: NA
CDR3nt: TGTGCCAGCAGCCAAGAAGGGGCAGGGGATTCACCCCTCCACTTT; CDR3aa: CASSQEGAGDSPLHF; v_gene: TRBV14; d_gene: NA; j_gene: TRBJ1-6; abundance: few
CDR3nt: TGTGCCAGCAGCCCCCCGGGACTAGCGGGAGGTGGGGAGCTGTTTTTT; CDR3aa: CASSPPGLAGGGELFF; v_gene: TRBV11-2; d_gene: TRBD2; j_gene: TRBJ2-2; abundance: once
CDR3nt: TGTGCCAGCAGCTTCTCTTCTCCAACAGGGGTTAATGAGCAGTTCTTC; CDR3aa: CASSFSSPTGVNEQFF; v_gene: TRBV7-6; d_gene: TRBD1; j_gene: TRBJ2-1; abundance: NA
CDR3nt: TGTGCCAGCACCAACGGGGGGGAGCAGTACTTC; CDR3aa: CASTNGGEQYF; v_gene: TRBV7-9; d_gene: TRBD2; j_gene: TRBJ2-7; abundance: NA
CDR3nt: TGTGCCAGCAGTGGCTCGGGGGAGGGCGGGACGACAGATACGCAGTATTTT; CDR3aa: CASSGSGEGGTTDTQYF; v_gene: TRBV25-1; d_gene: TRBD2; j_gene: TRBJ2-3; abundance: NA
CDR3nt: TGCGCCAGCAGCTTTTCAGGGACAAACGAGCAGTACTTC; CDR3aa: CASSFSGTNEQYF; v_gene: TRBV5-1; d_gene: NA; j_gene: TRBJ2-7; abundance: NA
CDR3nt: TGTGCCAGCAGCTTAGATTTCACTAGCGGAGAGACCCAGTACTTC; CDR3aa: CASSLDFTSGETQYF; v_gene: TRBV7-2; d_gene: TRBD2; j_gene: TRBJ2-5; abundance: NA
CDR3nt: TGTGCCAGCTCACCACCCTACTCACCCTACGAGCAGTACTTC; CDR3aa: CASSPPYSPYEQYF; v_gene: TRBV18; d_gene: NA; j_gene: TRBJ2-7; abundance: NA
CDR3nt: TGTGCCGGACAGTTTTCCTATAATTCACCCCTCCACTTT; CDR3aa: CAGQFSYNSPLHF; v_gene: TRBV6-5; d_gene: NA; j_gene: TRBJ1-6; abundance: NA
CDR3nt: TGCGCCAGCAGCCACCGGGAGGGTGAGAATGAGCAGTTCTTC; CDR3aa: CASSHREGENEQFF; v_gene: TRBV5-1; d_gene: TRBD2; j_gene: TRBJ2-1; abundance: NA
CDR3nt: TGTGCCATCAGTGAGTCGAGACTAGCGGGAGAAGATGAGCAGTTCTTC; CDR3aa: CAISESRLAGEDEQFF; v_gene: TRBV10-3; d_gene: TRBD2; j_gene: TRBJ2-1; abundance: NA
CDR3nt: TGTGCCAGCAGTTCTATCCATGGTGAAAAACTGTTTTTT; CDR3aa: CASSSIHGEKLFF; v_gene: TRBV12-3/TRBV12-4; d_gene: NA; j_gene: TRBJ1-4; abundance: NA
CDR3nt: TGTGCCACCAGTGTGCCGGGGTCAGATACGCAGTATTTT; CDR3aa: CATSVPGSDTQYF; v_gene: TRBV24-1; d_gene: NA; j_gene: TRBJ2-3; abundance: NA
CDR3nt: TGTGCCAGCAGTTACGAAGGGGTTGAGGGCTACACCTTC; CDR3aa: CASSYEGVEGYTF; v_gene: TRBV6-5; d_gene: NA; j_gene: TRBJ1-2; abundance: once
CDR3nt: TGTGCCAGCAGTTACTCAGACAGCCAAGAGACCCAGTACTTC; CDR3aa: CASSYSDSQETQYF; v_gene: TRBV6-6; d_gene: NA; j_gene: TRBJ2-5; abundance: NA
CDR3nt: TGTGCCAGCAGTAGTCAGATGAACACTGAAGCTTTCTTT; CDR3aa: CASSSQMNTEAFF; v_gene: TRBV2; d_gene: NA; j_gene: TRBJ1-1; abundance: NA
CDR3nt: TGTGCCAGCAGCCCACTAGCGGGAGAGGTCAATGAGCAGTTCTTC; CDR3aa: CASSPLAGEVNEQFF; v_gene: TRBV14; d_gene: TRBD2; j_gene: TRBJ2-1; abundance: NA
CDR3nt: TGTGCCAGCAGTATCCTCCGGGGTGGGGCCAACGTCCTGACTTTC; CDR3aa: CASSILRGGANVLTF; v_gene: TRBV28; d_gene: NA; j_gene: TRBJ2-6; abundance: NA
CDR3nt: TGTGCCAGAAGCTTGGAAGGGCGAGGGGAGCAGTTCTTC; CDR3aa: CARSLEGRGEQFF; v_gene: TRBV5-3; d_gene: NA; j_gene: TRBJ2-1; abundance: NA
CDR3nt: TGTGCCAGCAGCTTTGGTGGACTAGCGGTGAACGAGCAGTACTTC; CDR3aa: CASSFGGLAVNEQYF; v_gene: TRBV12-1; d_gene: NA; j_gene: TRBJ2-7; abundance: NA
CDR3nt: TGTGCCAGCAGTTTGGGCAGGAACTATGGCTACACCTTC; CDR3aa: CASSLGRNYGYTF; v_gene: TRBV12-3/TRBV12-4; d_gene: NA; j_gene: TRBJ1-2; abundance: NA
CDR3nt: TGTGCCAGCAGCCTTCAGTTGAACACTGAAGCTTTCTTT; CDR3aa: CASSLQLNTEAFF; v_gene: TRBV12-3/TRBV12-4; d_gene: NA; j_gene: TRBJ1-1; abundance: NA